The following is a T cell receptor (beta chain) sequence with its context. Its specificity is not known. Assay: immunoSEQ multiplex PCR; the TCRdb copy retains only in-frame clones and omits some. The table lists tens of thousands of clones, 90% to 97% of them singletons. The sample is drawn from a study of cytomegalovirus exposure and HLA in healthy donors. Points from the study as a whole: Rarity held for most TCR sequences, but there were some public TCRs that occurred in many donors. Specificity for CMV antigens was confirmed in vitro for a few of the CMV-associated chains.

V was shortened by 3 bases and J by 6 bases, with 18 bases between the two germline ends. The CDR3 length is 16 residues. Germline V lookup: CDR1 ENHRY, CDR2 SYGVKD. This sequence originates from a man between 18 and 29 years old in good health and CMV-seropositive. Sequenced: PBMCs. The chain is built from TRBV10-3 and TRBJ2-1; no firm D call. The CDR3 region has the DNA TGTGCCATCAGTGATGAGAACTTCGATCTTTCCAATGAGCAGTTCTTC. This codes for CAISDENFDLSNEQFF.